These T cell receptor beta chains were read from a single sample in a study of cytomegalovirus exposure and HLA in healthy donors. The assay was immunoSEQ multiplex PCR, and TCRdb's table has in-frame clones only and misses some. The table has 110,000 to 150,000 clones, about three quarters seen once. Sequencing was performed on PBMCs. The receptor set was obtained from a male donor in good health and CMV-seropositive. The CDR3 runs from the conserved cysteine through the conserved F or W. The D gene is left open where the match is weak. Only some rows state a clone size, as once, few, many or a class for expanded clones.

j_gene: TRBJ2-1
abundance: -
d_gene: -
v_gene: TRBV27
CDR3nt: TGTGCCAGCAGTTGGGGCAAGAATGAGCAGTTCTTC
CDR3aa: CASSWGKNEQFF

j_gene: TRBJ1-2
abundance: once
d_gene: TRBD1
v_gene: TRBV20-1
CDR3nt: TGCAGTGCTTGGACAGGGGGCTACACCTTC
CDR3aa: CSAWTGGYTF

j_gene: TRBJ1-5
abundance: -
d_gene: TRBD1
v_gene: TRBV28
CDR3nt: TGTGCCAGCAGTTTTGGGACAGCACCCTCTTCCCAGCATTTT
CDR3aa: CASSFGTAPSSQHF

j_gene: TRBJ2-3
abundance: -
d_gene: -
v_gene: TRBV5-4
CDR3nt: TGTGCCAGCAGCTTGAGGCGGGGAACGCCAGTAGATACGCAGTATTTT
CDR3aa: CASSLRRGTPVDTQYF

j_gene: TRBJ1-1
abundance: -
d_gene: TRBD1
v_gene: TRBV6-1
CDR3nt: TGTGCCAGCAGTGCACGGACAGGTGATTTTGCTGAAGCTTTCTTT
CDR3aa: CASSARTGDFAEAFF

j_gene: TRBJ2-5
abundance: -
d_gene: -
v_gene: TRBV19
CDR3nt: TGTGCCAGTAGTTTCTCGACTAGGGGAGAGACCCAGTACTTC
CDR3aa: CASSFSTRGETQYF

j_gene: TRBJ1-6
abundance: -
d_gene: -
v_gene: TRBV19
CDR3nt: TGTGCCAGTAGTATCGTGGTAGGGAGCTCCTATAATTCACCCCTCCACTTT
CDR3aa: CASSIVVGSSYNSPLHF

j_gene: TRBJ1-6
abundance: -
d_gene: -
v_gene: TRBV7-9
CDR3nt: TGTGCCAGCAGCCCAACTGGGAGTAATTCACCCCTCCACTTT
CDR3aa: CASSPTGSNSPLHF

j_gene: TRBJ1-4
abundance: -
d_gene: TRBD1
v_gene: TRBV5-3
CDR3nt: TGTGCCAGAAGCTTAGACAGGGTGCAAAATGAAAAACTGTTTTTT
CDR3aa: CARSLDRVQNEKLFF

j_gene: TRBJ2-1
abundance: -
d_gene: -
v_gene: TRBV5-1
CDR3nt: TGCGCCAGCAGCTCCCAGGTGAGCTCCTACAATGAGCAGTTCTTC
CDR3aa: CASSSQVSSYNEQFF

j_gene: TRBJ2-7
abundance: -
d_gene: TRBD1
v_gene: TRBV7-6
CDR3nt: TGTGCCAGCAGCTTAGAGCGGACAGGGGGTTTTCCGGGCGAGCAGTACTTC
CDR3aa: CASSLERTGGFPGEQYF

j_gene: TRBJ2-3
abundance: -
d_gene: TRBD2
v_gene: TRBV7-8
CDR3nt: TGTGCCAGCAGCCCTAGGGGGAGCGGGGGACGCACAGATACGCAGTATTTT
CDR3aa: CASSPRGSGGRTDTQYF

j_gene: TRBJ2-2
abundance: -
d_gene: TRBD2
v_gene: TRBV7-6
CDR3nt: TGTGCCAGCAGCTTAGCGAGTTTGGCGGGAGACACCGGGGAGCTGTTTTTT
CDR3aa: CASSLASLAGDTGELFF

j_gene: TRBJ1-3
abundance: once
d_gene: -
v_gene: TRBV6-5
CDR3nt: TGTGCCAGCAGTTACCACGGGGGGTCCTCTGGAAACACCATATATTTT
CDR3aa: CASSYHGGSSGNTIYF

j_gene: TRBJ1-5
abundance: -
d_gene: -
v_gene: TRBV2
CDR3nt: TGTGCCAGCACCGGCAATAGCGATCAGCCCCAGCATTTT
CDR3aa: CASTGNSDQPQHF

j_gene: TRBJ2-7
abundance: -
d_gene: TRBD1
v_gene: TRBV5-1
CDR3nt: TGCGCCAGCAGCCGTCGGACAGGGGCTTTCGAGCAGTACTTC
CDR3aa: CASSRRTGAFEQYF

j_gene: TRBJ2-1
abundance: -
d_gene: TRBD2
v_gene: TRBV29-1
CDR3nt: TGCAGCGTTATAGTATCTGTGTTCGGGACTAGCGGTTCTTACTCCTACAATGAGCAGTTCTTC
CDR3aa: CSVIVSVFGTSGSYSYNEQFF

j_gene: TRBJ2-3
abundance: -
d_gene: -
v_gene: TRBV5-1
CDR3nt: TGCGCCAGCATAGAGGGGGACACAGATACGCAGTATTTT
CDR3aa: CASIEGDTDTQYF

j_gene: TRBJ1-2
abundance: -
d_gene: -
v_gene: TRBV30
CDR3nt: TGTGCCTGGAGACCGGACAGCTATGGCTACACCTTC
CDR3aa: CAWRPDSYGYTF

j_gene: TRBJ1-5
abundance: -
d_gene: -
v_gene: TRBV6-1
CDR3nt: TGTGCCAGCAGTAAGACCTTAGCCGGCAATCAGCCCCAGCATTTT
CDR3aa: CASSKTLAGNQPQHF

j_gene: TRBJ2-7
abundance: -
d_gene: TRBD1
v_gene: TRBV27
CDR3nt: TGTGCCAGCAGTTTTACTTCCCTTACAGGGGTCTACGAGCAGTACTTC
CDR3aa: CASSFTSLTGVYEQYF

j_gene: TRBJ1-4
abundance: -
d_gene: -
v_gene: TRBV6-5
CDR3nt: TGTGCCAGCAGTTACCGACAGGCTAATGAAAAACTGTTTTTT
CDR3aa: CASSYRQANEKLFF

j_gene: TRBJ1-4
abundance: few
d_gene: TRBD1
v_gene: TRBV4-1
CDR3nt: TGCGCCAGCAGCCGAGGGACAGGGGGCGGCGGGAGTGAAAAACTGTTTTTT
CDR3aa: CASSRGTGGGGSEKLFF

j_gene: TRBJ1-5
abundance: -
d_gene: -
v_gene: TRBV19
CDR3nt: TGTGCCAGTAGCGTACTGCCCCAAACAGGGAAAGGGCAGCCCCAGCATTTT
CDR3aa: CASSVLPQTGKGQPQHF

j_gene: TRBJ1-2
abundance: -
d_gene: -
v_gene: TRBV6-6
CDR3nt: TGTGCCAGCAGTTACTTGAACAGGGAGTACACCTTC
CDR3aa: CASSYLNREYTF

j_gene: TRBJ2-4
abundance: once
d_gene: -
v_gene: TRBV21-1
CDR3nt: TGTGCCAGCAGAACCGCCAGGGCCGGGAAAAACATTCAGTACTTC
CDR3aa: CASRTARAGKNIQYF

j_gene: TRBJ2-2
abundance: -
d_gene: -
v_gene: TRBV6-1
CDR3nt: TGTGCCAGCAGTGAAGCTGGGCAGAACACCGGGGAGCTGTTTTTT
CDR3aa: CASSEAGQNTGELFF

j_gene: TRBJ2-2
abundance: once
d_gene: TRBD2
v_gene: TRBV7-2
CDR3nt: TGTGCCAGCAGCGTCGGACTAGCGAACACCGGGGAGCTGTTTTTT
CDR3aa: CASSVGLANTGELFF

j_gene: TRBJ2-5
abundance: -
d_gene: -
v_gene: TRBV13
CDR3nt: TGTGCCAGCACCCGGGGGGCGGGCTGGCAAGAGACCCAGTACTTC
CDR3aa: CASTRGAGWQETQYF

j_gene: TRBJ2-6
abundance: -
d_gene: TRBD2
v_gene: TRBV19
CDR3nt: TGTGCCAGTAGTATCAACCCCCGACTAGCGGGAGAAGTATCCCGCTCTGGGGCCAACGTCCTGACTTTC
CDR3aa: CASSINPRLAGEVSRSGANVLTF

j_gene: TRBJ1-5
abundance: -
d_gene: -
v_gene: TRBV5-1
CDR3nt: TGCGCCAGCAGCTTGGGGGTCGGGGTCAATCAGCCCCAGCATTTT
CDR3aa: CASSLGVGVNQPQHF

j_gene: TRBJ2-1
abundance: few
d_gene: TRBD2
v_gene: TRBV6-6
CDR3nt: TGTGCCAGCAGTTACTCTAGCGGGGGGGCGGAATTCTTC
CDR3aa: CASSYSSGGAEFF

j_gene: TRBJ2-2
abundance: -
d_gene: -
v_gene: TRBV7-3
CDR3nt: TGTGCCAGCAGCACACTAGTGGGTAGCGCCGGGGAGCTGTTTTTT
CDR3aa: CASSTLVGSAGELFF

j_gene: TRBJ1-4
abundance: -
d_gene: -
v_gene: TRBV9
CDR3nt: TGTGCCAGCAGCGTAGGGGGGGGCAGCAGGACTAATGAAAAACTGTTTTTT
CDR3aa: CASSVGGGSRTNEKLFF

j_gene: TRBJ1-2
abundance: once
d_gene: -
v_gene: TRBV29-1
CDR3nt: TGCAGCGTTGTCCAGGAGGCTAACTATGGCTACACCTTC
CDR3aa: CSVVQEANYGYTF

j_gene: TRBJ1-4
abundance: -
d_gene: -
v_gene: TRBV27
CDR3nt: TGTGCCAGCAGTAAGCAGGGTTTTGGAGAAAAACTGTTTTTT
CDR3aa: CASSKQGFGEKLFF

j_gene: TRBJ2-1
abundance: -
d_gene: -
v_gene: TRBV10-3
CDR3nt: TGTGCCATCAGTGAAGGCAGGGGATCCCTAGCGGCAGTATACAATGAGCAGTTCTTC
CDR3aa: CAISEGRGSLAAVYNEQFF

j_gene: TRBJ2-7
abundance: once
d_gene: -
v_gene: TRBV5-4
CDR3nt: TGTGCCAGCAGCCGACAGGCCGGCTACGAGCAGTACTTC
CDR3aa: CASSRQAGYEQYF

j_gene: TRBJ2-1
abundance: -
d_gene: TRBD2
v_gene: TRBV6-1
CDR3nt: TGTGCCACCACCTCTCAAGCGGGAGGGAGGAATGAGCAGTTCTTC
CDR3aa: CATTSQAGGRNEQFF

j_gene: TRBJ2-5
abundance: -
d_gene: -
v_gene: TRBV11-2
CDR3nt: TGTGCCAGCAGCTTCGTGGGGGGGGCGGCACAAGAGACCCAGTACTTC
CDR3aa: CASSFVGGAAQETQYF

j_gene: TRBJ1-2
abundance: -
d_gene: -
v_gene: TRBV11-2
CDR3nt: TGTGCCAGCAGCTTACTAGGAGGACCCCTTAAGGCCTTC
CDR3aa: CASSLLGGPLKAF

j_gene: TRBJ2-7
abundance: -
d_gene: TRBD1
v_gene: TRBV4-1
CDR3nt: TGCGCCAGCAGCCAAGATTCGTTGGACAGGGGTAACGAGCAGTACTTC
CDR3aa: CASSQDSLDRGNEQYF

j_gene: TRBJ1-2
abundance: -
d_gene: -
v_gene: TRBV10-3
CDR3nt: TGTGCCATCAGTGACGACAGAGGCTATGGCTACACCTTC
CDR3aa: CAISDDRGYGYTF

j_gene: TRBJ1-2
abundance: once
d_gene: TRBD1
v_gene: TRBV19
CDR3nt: TGTGCCAGTAGTATAGATCCCGGGACAGCTAACTATGGCTACACCTTC
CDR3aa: CASSIDPGTANYGYTF

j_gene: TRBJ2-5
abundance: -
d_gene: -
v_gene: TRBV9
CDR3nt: TGTGCCAGCTCCACGGGGAACCAAGAGACCCAGTACTTC
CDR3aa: CASSTGNQETQYF

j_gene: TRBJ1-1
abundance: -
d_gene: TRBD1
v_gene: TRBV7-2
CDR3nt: TGTGCCAGCAGCCTACGACAGGGGGGAATATCTGAAGCTTTCTTT
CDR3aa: CASSLRQGGISEAFF

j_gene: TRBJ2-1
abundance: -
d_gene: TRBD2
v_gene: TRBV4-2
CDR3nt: TGTGCCAGCAGCCAAGAGGAAGGGCTAGCGGGACTCAATGAGCAGTTCTTC
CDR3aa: CASSQEEGLAGLNEQFF

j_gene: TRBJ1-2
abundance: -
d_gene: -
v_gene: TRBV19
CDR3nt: TGTGCCAGTAGTATCGGTGGACTTGGCTACACCTTC
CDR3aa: CASSIGGLGYTF

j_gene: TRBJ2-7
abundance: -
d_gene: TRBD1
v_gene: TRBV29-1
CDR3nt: TGCAGCGTTCAGACCCGGACAGGGGGGTACGAGCAGTACTTC
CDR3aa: CSVQTRTGGYEQYF

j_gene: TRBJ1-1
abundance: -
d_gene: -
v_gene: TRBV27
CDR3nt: TGTGCCAGCACCCCCTCCCGGGGGAACACTGAAGCTTTCTTT
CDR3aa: CASTPSRGNTEAFF

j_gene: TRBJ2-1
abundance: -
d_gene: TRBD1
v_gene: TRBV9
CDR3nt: TGTGCCAGCAGCGTAGGAGGGACAGGGTGGAGTGAGCAGTTCTTC
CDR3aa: CASSVGGTGWSEQFF

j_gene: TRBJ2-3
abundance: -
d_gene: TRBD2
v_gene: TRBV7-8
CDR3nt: TGTGCCAGCAGCTTCGGGACTAGCGGGGGGGCCGGGAGACGAAATACGCAGTATTTT
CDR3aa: CASSFGTSGGAGRRNTQYF

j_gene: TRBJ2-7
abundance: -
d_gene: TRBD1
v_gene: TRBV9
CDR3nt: TGTGCCAGCAGCGCCAGTCAGGGGGCCTACGAGCAGTACTTC
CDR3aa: CASSASQGAYEQYF

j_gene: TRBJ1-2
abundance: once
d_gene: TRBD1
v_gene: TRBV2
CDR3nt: TGTGCCAGCGGGGGGTGGACAGGGGCCACAAGCAGCTATGGCTACACCTTC
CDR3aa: CASGGWTGATSSYGYTF

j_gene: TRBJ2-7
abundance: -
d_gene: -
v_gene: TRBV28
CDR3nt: TGTGCCAGCAGTCCGGGAGGACAGGGCTCCTACGAGCAGTACTTC
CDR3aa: CASSPGGQGSYEQYF

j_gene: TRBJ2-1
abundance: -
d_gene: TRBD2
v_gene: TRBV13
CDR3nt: TGTGCCAGCAGCCGGGGGCGGGAGGTTGTCTATGAGCAGTTCTTC
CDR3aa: CASSRGREVVYEQFF

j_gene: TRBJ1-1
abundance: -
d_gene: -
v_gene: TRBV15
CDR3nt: TGTGCCACCAGCACTCCAGCGGGGCTCTTTCTAGTGGACACTGAAGCTTTCTTT
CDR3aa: CATSTPAGLFLVDTEAFF

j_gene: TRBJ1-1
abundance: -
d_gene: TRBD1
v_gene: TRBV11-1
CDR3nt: TGTGCCAGCAGCTCGCGCGCCGTTCAGGGGGCCACTGAAGCTTTCTTT
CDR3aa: CASSSRAVQGATEAFF

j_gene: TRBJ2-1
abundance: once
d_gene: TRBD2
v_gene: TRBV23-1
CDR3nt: TGCGCCAGCAGTCTCCCCCCTAGCGGAACCTACAATGAGCAGTTCTTC
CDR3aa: CASSLPPSGTYNEQFF